The clone carrying this TCR beta chain has more than one count but fewer than ten. These data belong to a study of shared clonotypes between healthy human individuals. V trimming: 1 base; J trimming: 8 bases; junction bases outside the gene matches: 9. This CDR3 comprises 16 residues. Per the germline V gene, CDR1 is LGHNA and CDR2 is YNFKEQ. Every subset's genomic DNA went evenly onto several immunoSEQ plates. Using immunoSEQ multiplex PCR, the repertoire was profiled, and TCRdb retains in-frame clones only, with some absent. The sample lists 490,000 or so clones, less than 80% occurring once. The specimen was PBMCs. This TCR was recovered from a middle-aged woman in good health. Some clones in this sample may be carry-over from other donors' samples. V is TRBV4-2 and J is TRBJ1-4; 8 nucleotides align to TRBD1. The CDR3 here is CASSQGDRREGEKLFF. In DNA, the CDR3 is TGTGCCAGCAGCCAAGGGGACAGGAGGGAGGGGGAAAAACTGTTTTTT.